The present T cell receptor beta chain was sequenced within a study of molecular identifiers for immune sequencing clone quantification. The CDR3 consists of 11 residues. Trimming took off 4 bases at V and 8 bases at J, with 6 bases between the two ends. CDR1 is MNHEY, CDR2 SVGEGT, per germline. In TCRdb, the PCR reads were re-called with MiXCR into one record per CDR3 protein. Of under 600,000 distinct CDR3 sequences listed, 20% to 25% are singletons. The sequencing input was naive CD8+ T cells from blood, with Jurkat cell RNA spiked in. Subset: FACS-sorted CD8+CD4-CCR7+CD45RA+ naive T cells. The sequence derives from a human donor in good health. Some libraries in this study had Jurkat cell RNA spiked in. This chain joins TRBV6-2 or TRBV6-3 and TRBJ2-1; D gene uncertain. CDR3 loop: CASSFPDEQFF. The CDR3 DNA sequence: TGTGCCAGCAGTTTTCCGGATGAGCAGTTCTTC.